This T cell receptor (beta chain) is drawn from a study of metastatic and nonmetastatic thyroid tumors. About the study: The study looked at repertoires side by side in blood and in tumor or nodule tissue from malignant and benign thyroid patients. General study findings and limits: Patients with malignant thyroid tumors reportedly had significantly higher TCR beta diversity than those with benign nodules, in blood and tumor.

With respect to this clone: What it recognizes is unknown.

Before thyroid surgery, none of the patients had received any treatment. Original processing notes: The study's classifier, a distant-metastasis tool for papillary thyroid cancer, was built using CDR3 differences across clinicopathological groups. With MiXCR, TCRdb called clones anew from the PCR reads. These V and J calls are TCRdb output, not the study's own analysis. This table has around 19,000 clones, 25% to 30% appearing once. This CDR3 is 19 amino acids long. Deletions cut 5 bases from V and 0 bases from J, with 23 bases between. Germline V gene lookup returns CDR1 MNHEY and CDR2 SVGEGT. V gene TRBV6-2 or TRBV6-3 combines with J gene TRBJ2-1; D could derive from TRBD1 or TRBD2 (5 bases each). The sequencing input was tumor tissue. The TCR comes from a male donor with papillary thyroid cancer or a benign thyroid nodule (not recorded which). Some clones in this sample may be carry-over from other donors' samples. The CDR3 nucleotides read TGTGCCAGCAGTCGCCGGGACCTTGTAGCGTCCAGCTCCTACAATGAGCAGTTCTTC. Its translation is CASSRRDLVASSSYNEQFF.